These T cell receptor beta chains were read from a single sample in a study of blood T cells in healthy people across ages. TCRdb reanalysed the 5' RACE reads using MiXCR and keeps one entry per CDR3 protein. The sample includes more than 500,000 distinct CDR3 sequences, 27% of them seen just once. The sample was blood. The receptors stem from a woman between 70 and 85 years old in good health. Each CDR3 is given with its conserved first and last residue. The order of the fields is V gene, D gene, clone size, J gene, CDR3 protein, CDR3 DNA. A D gene is named only where the DNA matches it firmly. Clone size appears in some rows only: once, few, many, or a class for an expanded clone.

>TRBV18|TRBD1|-|TRBJ2-1
CASSPGDRVYNGQFF
TGTGCCAGCTCACCAGGGGACAGGGTCTACAATGGGCAGTTCTTC
>TRBV20-1|-|few|TRBJ1-1
CSARVRTTNTEAFF
TGCAGTGCTAGAGTTAGGACAACGAACACTGAAGCTTTCTTT
>TRBV15|-|-|TRBJ2-7
CATRRKSDGEQYF
TGTGCCACCAGACGAAAGTCCGACGGCGAGCAGTACTTC
>TRBV6-2/TRBV6-3|-|-|TRBJ2-1
CASSYSVSSYNEQFF
TGTGCCAGCAGTTACTCGGTGAGCTCCTACAATGAGCAGTTCTTC
>TRBV9|TRBD1|few|TRBJ1-3
CASSVTGTGPRNTIYF
TGTGCCAGCAGCGTGACCGGGACAGGGCCTAGGAACACCATATATTTT
>TRBV18|-|few|TRBJ2-5
CASSPAFLGEQYF
TGCGCCAGCTCACCGGCTTTCTTGGGGGAGCAGTACTTC
>TRBV5-4|-|many|TRBJ2-5
CASSATPTSEETQYF
TGTGCCAGCAGCGCCACCCCAACCTCGGAGGAGACCCAGTACTTC
>TRBV6-1|-|-|TRBJ2-4
CASTKGGYLAKNIQYF
TGTGCCAGCACCAAAGGGGGGTATCTAGCCAAAAACATTCAGTACTTC
>TRBV27|TRBD1|-|TRBJ2-5
CASSKGQARQETQYF
TGTGCCAGCAGTAAAGGACAGGCCAGACAAGAGACCCAGTACTTC
>TRBV12-3/TRBV12-4|-|-|TRBJ2-1
CASSLNSYGQFF
TGTGCCAGCAGTTTAAACTCCTACGGGCAGTTCTTC
>TRBV6-5|TRBD1|-|TRBJ1-1
CACSRDRGGTEAFF
TGTGCCTGCAGCCGGGACAGGGGGGGCACTGAAGCTTTCTTT
>TRBV12-5|-|few|TRBJ2-7
CASGLVPSEQYF
TGTGCTAGTGGTTTGGTTCCTAGCGAGCAGTACTTC
>TRBV12-3/TRBV12-4|-|many|TRBJ2-5
CASSLAYGAGETQYF
TGTGCCAGCAGTTTAGCTTACGGGGCAGGAGAGACCCAGTACTTC
>TRBV29-1|-|many|TRBJ2-5
CSAGGQQETQYF
TGCAGCGCTGGAGGGCAACAAGAGACCCAGTACTTC
>TRBV13|TRBD1|-|TRBJ2-7
CASSFGQGGSYEQYF
TGTGCCAGCAGCTTTGGACAGGGGGGCTCCTACGAGCAGTACTTC
>TRBV20-1|-|once|TRBJ1-1
CSARDKGQGFTEAFF
TGCAGTGCTAGAGATAAAGGTCAGGGTTTCACTGAAGCTTTCTTT
>TRBV29-1|TRBD1|-|TRBJ2-7
CSVTTGPSYEQYF
TGCAGCGTGACGACAGGGCCCTCCTACGAGCAGTACTTC
>TRBV5-1|-|few|TRBJ1-4
CASSGPENEKLFF
TGCGCCAGCAGCGGCCCCGAGAATGAAAAACTGTTTTTT
>TRBV20-1|TRBD2|-|TRBJ2-4
CSARTASGEPRNIQYF
TGCAGTGCTAGGACCGCTAGCGGGGAGCCCAGAAACATTCAGTACTTC
>TRBV4-3|-|-|TRBJ2-7
CASSQRIDDHYEQYF
TGCGCCAGCAGCCAGCGAATCGACGACCACTACGAGCAGTACTTC
>TRBV4-1|TRBD1|-|TRBJ1-1
CASSQETRGPGEAFF
TGCGCCAGCAGCCAAGAAACCAGGGGGCCGGGTGAAGCTTTCTTT
>TRBV21-1|-|-|TRBJ2-1
CASSKATSNEQFF
TGTGCCAGCAGCAAAGCGACGAGCAATGAGCAGTTCTTC
>TRBV6-2/TRBV6-3|-|few|TRBJ2-4
CASSYSNRARNIQYF
TGTGCCAGCAGTTACTCAAACAGGGCCAGAAACATTCAGTACTTC
>TRBV7-2|-|-|TRBJ2-7
CASTRTSISYEQYF
TGTGCCAGCACCCGTACATCCATCTCCTACGAGCAGTACTTC
>TRBV5-1|-|-|TRBJ2-7
CASSSTGKGEQYF
TGCGCCAGCAGCTCCACAGGGAAAGGCGAGCAGTACTTC
>TRBV6-7|TRBD1|-|TRBJ1-6
CASSSLDRGNSPLHF
TGTGCCAGCAGTTCCCTCGACAGGGGGAATTCACCCCTCCACTTT
>TRBV2|-|-|TRBJ2-3
CASSVTSLLHASGTQYF
TGTGCCAGCAGTGTTACCAGCCTCCTGCACGCCTCCGGTACGCAGTATTTT
>TRBV28|TRBD2|few|TRBJ2-1
CASNITSGGTNEQFF
TGTGCCAGCAATATAACTAGCGGGGGGACCAATGAGCAGTTCTTC
>TRBV7-2|-|few|TRBJ2-1
CASNQQGNEQFF
TGTGCCAGCAACCAGCAAGGGAATGAGCAGTTCTTC
>TRBV20-1|TRBD1|-|TRBJ2-1
CSAILGQGAGEQFF
TGCAGTGCTATCTTGGGACAGGGGGCAGGGGAGCAGTTCTTC
>TRBV7-8|-|few|TRBJ1-1
CASSLEGVGVNTEAFF
TGTGCCAGCAGCTTAGAAGGAGTAGGGGTGAACACTGAAGCTTTCTTT
>TRBV7-9|-|-|TRBJ2-5
CASSLAGGEEETQYF
TGTGCCAGCAGCTTAGCGGGGGGCGAGGAAGAGACCCAGTACTTC
>TRBV9|-|few|TRBJ2-7
CASTGQGGGEQYF
TGTGCCAGCACCGGACAGGGCGGGGGCGAGCAGTACTTC
>TRBV12-3/TRBV12-4|TRBD1|few|TRBJ2-5
CASNPGTAQETQYF
TGTGCCAGCAACCCCGGGACAGCACAAGAGACCCAGTACTTC
>TRBV20-1|-|few|TRBJ2-5
CSASSNRLETQYF
TGCAGTGCCAGTTCAAATCGGTTAGAGACCCAGTACTTC
>TRBV18|-|few|TRBJ1-5
CASSPPRPVGNQPQHF
TGTGCCAGCTCACCACCGAGGCCAGTAGGCAATCAGCCCCAGCATTTT
>TRBV5-1|-|-|TRBJ1-3
CASSLDGVRNTIYF
TGCGCCAGCAGCTTGGACGGGGTGAGGAACACCATATATTTT
>TRBV18|-|-|TRBJ2-2
CASSRTSPANTGELFF
TGTGCCAGCTCACGTACTAGCCCCGCGAACACCGGGGAGCTGTTTTTT
>TRBV19|-|-|TRBJ1-2
CASSIDGGGPSTF
TGTGCCAGTAGTATAGACGGCGGCGGGCCGTCTACCTTC
>TRBV6-2/TRBV6-3|-|few|TRBJ2-3
CASRPARGLSTDTQYF
TGTGCCAGCAGACCAGCACGGGGATTGAGTACAGATACGCAGTATTTT
>TRBV2|-|-|TRBJ1-1
CAGGGGREAFF
TGTGCCGGCGGCGGAGGTAGGGAAGCTTTCTTT
>TRBV28|-|few|TRBJ1-2
CASTIPGGIEIYGYTF
TGTGCCAGCACCATCCCCGGGGGAATAGAGATCTATGGCTACACCTTC
>TRBV11-3|-|-|TRBJ2-7
CASSNRDYEQYF
TGTGCCAGCAGCAACAGGGATTACGAGCAGTACTTC
>TRBV12-3/TRBV12-4|-|-|TRBJ1-1
CASSFSQNTEAFF
TGTGCCAGCAGTTTTTCGCAGAACACTGAAGCTTTCTTT
>TRBV20-1|TRBD1|few|TRBJ2-7
CSAGRQGRYEQYF
TGCAGTGCTGGTCGACAGGGTCGCTACGAGCAGTACTTC
>TRBV7-7|-|many|TRBJ2-5
CASSSSAGLAETQYF
TGTGCCAGCAGCTCGTCTGCCGGACTGGCGGAGACCCAGTACTTC
>TRBV5-1|TRBD1|-|TRBJ1-1
CASSLMPGQGTEAFF
TGCGCCAGCAGCTTAATGCCGGGACAGGGCACTGAAGCTTTCTTT